This is a list of T cell receptor beta chains from one sample in a study of shared clonotypes between healthy human individuals. Generated by immunoSEQ multiplex PCR, the TCRdb table keeps only in-frame clones and is missing some. Of roughly 1,600,000 clones in the sample, 97% to 99% were seen once. The material sequenced was naive CD4+ T cells sorted from blood. The receptor source for this set is a man aged 25-45 years in good health. CDR3s include the opening cysteine and the closing phenylalanine or tryptophan. Each record gives: D gene, V gene, clone size, J gene, CDR3 protein, CDR3 DNA. A D gene is named only where the DNA matches it firmly. Only part of the rows carry a size: once, few, many, or a class if the clone is expanded.

-	TRBV5-6	-	TRBJ2-2	CASSPPVFRNTGELFF	TGTGCCAGCAGCCCCCCTGTTTTCCGAAACACCGGGGAGCTGTTTTTT
-	TRBV5-1	-	TRBJ2-3	CASSLGLVLTDTQYF	TGCGCCAGCAGCTTGGGGCTAGTTTTGACCGATACGCAGTATTTT
-	TRBV4-2	-	TRBJ1-2	CASSQEDQNNYTF	TGTGCCAGCAGCCAAGAGGATCAGAATAACTACACCTTC
-	TRBV9	-	TRBJ2-7	CASSVGAVSYEQYF	TGTGCCAGCAGCGTAGGGGCAGTCTCCTACGAGCAGTACTTC
TRBD1	TRBV5-4	-	TRBJ2-1	CASSRGTDNEQFF	TGTGCCAGCAGCAGAGGGACAGACAATGAGCAGTTCTTC
-	TRBV9	once	TRBJ1-2	CASSVESGYGYTF	TGTGCCAGCAGCGTAGAATCTGGCTATGGCTACACCTTC
-	TRBV10-1	-	TRBJ2-1	CASSESVGYNEQFF	TGCGCCAGCAGTGAATCGGTCGGCTACAATGAGCAGTTCTTC
TRBD1	TRBV28	-	TRBJ2-7	CASSQGAGNEQYF	TGTGCCAGCAGTCAGGGGGCAGGGAACGAGCAGTACTTC
-	TRBV7-9	-	TRBJ2-6	CASSLAKHLSGANVLTF	TGTGCCAGCAGCTTAGCCAAACACCTCTCTGGGGCCAACGTCCTGACTTTC
TRBD1	TRBV25-1	-	TRBJ1-5	CASRGTGRGQPQHF	TGTGCCAGCAGGGGGACAGGGCGCGGGCAGCCCCAGCATTTT
-	TRBV25-1	-	TRBJ2-7	CASNTGPGPNEQYF	TGTGCCAGCAACACCGGGCCAGGACCCAACGAGCAGTACTTC
-	TRBV11-2	-	TRBJ2-7	CASSSAGAYEQYF	TGTGCCAGCAGCTCCGCAGGGGCCTACGAGCAGTACTTC
-	TRBV11-2	-	TRBJ2-2	CASSRSWVTGELFF	TGTGCCAGCAGCCGTAGTTGGGTCACCGGGGAGCTGTTTTTT
TRBD1	TRBV5-1	-	TRBJ2-2	CASSLLDRGGSNTGELFF	TGCGCCAGCAGCTTGCTCGACAGGGGTGGTTCGAACACCGGGGAGCTGTTTTTT
-	TRBV7-2	-	TRBJ1-4	CASSLVDEKLFF	TGTGCCAGCAGCTTAGTGGATGAAAAACTGTTTTTT
-	TRBV10-3	-	TRBJ2-5	CAISEHRGGLRETQYF	TGTGCCATCAGTGAGCACAGGGGTGGACTACGAGAGACCCAGTACTTC
-	TRBV12-5	-	TRBJ2-3	CASGLGDVQRTDTQYF	TGTGCTAGTGGGCTCGGGGACGTACAAAGGACAGATACGCAGTATTTT
TRBD2	TRBV6-4	-	TRBJ2-1	CASRGGLDNEQFF	TGTGCCAGCAGGGGTGGACTAGACAATGAGCAGTTCTTC
TRBD1	TRBV6-5	-	TRBJ2-7	CASSIRDSDYEQYF	TGTGCCAGCAGTATCCGGGACAGTGACTACGAGCAGTACTTC
-	TRBV5-6	-	TRBJ2-5	CASSLALGGQQETQYF	TGTGCCAGCAGCTTGGCCCTGGGGGGACAGCAAGAGACCCAGTACTTC
TRBD2	TRBV29-1	-	TRBJ2-3	CSAAGLAFDTQYF	TGCAGCGCAGCGGGACTAGCTTTTGATACGCAGTATTTT
TRBD2	TRBV5-5	-	TRBJ2-7	CASNLAGPYEQYF	TGTGCCAGCAACCTAGCGGGGCCCTACGAGCAGTACTTC
-	TRBV4-1	-	TRBJ2-3	CASSQEGSPSTDTQYF	TGCGCCAGCAGCCAAGAAGGTAGTCCCAGCACAGATACGCAGTATTTT
-	TRBV7-2	-	TRBJ1-2	CASSMGPYGYTF	TGTGCCAGCAGCATGGGACCTTATGGCTACACCTTC
-	TRBV7-2	-	TRBJ2-7	CASSLVRQTYEQYF	TGTGCCAGCAGCTTAGTCCGGCAGACCTACGAGCAGTACTTC
-	TRBV9	-	TRBJ2-7	CASSPRTGYEQYF	TGTGCCAGCAGCCCCCGAACGGGGTACGAGCAGTACTTC
TRBD1	TRBV7-9	-	TRBJ1-2	CASSSPGQGNYGYTF	TGTGCCAGCAGCTCACCGGGACAGGGGAACTATGGCTACACCTTC
TRBD1	TRBV5-1	-	TRBJ1-5	CASSLEGAQPQHF	TGCGCCAGCAGCTTGGAGGGGGCTCAGCCCCAGCATTTT
-	TRBV11-3	-	TRBJ2-1	CASSLVAGHEQFF	TGTGCCAGCAGCTTAGTTGCGGGCCATGAGCAGTTCTTC
-	TRBV5-1	-	TRBJ2-4	CASSVGRGTRIQYF	TGCGCCAGCAGCGTTGGGCGAGGGACCAGGATTCAGTACTTC
TRBD2	TRBV7-6	once	TRBJ2-5	CASSFGLEETQYF	TGTGCCAGCAGCTTTGGACTAGAAGAGACCCAGTACTTC
-	TRBV28	-	TRBJ2-7	CASSLTGSASYEQYF	TGTGCCAGCAGTTTAACAGGGAGCGCCTCCTACGAGCAGTACTTC
-	TRBV29-1	-	TRBJ2-7	CSGDFGYEQYF	TGCAGCGGTGACTTCGGCTACGAGCAGTACTTC
-	TRBV2	-	TRBJ2-5	CASGGNGQIAETQYF	TGTGCCAGCGGCGGGAACGGGCAAATAGCGGAGACCCAGTACTTC
-	TRBV18	-	TRBJ2-5	CASSHRQVFQETQYF	TGTGCCAGCTCCCACCGACAGGTTTTCCAAGAGACCCAGTACTTC
-	TRBV30	-	TRBJ1-1	CAWSAARAFF	TGTGCCTGGAGCGCCGCCCGAGCTTTCTTT
TRBD1	TRBV18	-	TRBJ1-2	CASSPAGQNYGYTF	TGTGCCAGCTCACCTGCGGGACAGAATTATGGCTACACCTTC
-	TRBV14	-	TRBJ2-1	CASSQDRRQSSYNEQFF	TGTGCCAGCAGCCAAGATAGAAGGCAGAGCTCCTACAATGAGCAGTTCTTC
-	TRBV4-2	-	TRBJ2-2	CASSQDLIPGELFF	TGTGCCAGCAGCCAAGATTTAATCCCCGGGGAGCTGTTTTTT
-	TRBV29-1	-	TRBJ2-7	CSVGGGRMPYEQYF	TGCAGCGTTGGGGGGGGGCGCATGCCCTACGAGCAGTACTTC
TRBD2	TRBV11-2	-	TRBJ2-3	CASSLGVGTSGRETTQYF	TGTGCCAGCAGCTTGGGTGTAGGGACTAGCGGGAGGGAAACAACGCAGTATTTT
-	TRBV7-9	-	TRBJ2-7	CASSLMMGYEQYF	TGTGCCAGCAGCCTCATGATGGGGTACGAGCAGTACTTC
-	TRBV28	-	TRBJ2-6	CASSPPRAGANVLTF	TGTGCCAGCAGTCCCCCGAGGGCTGGGGCCAACGTCCTGACTTTC
-	TRBV18	-	TRBJ1-1	CASSPGGGPTEAFF	TGTGCCAGCTCACCGGGGGGAGGGCCCACTGAAGCTTTCTTT
-	TRBV15	-	TRBJ2-7	CATSQDLVQYEQYF	TGTGCCACCAGCCAGGATTTAGTGCAGTACGAGCAGTACTTC
TRBD2	TRBV7-2	-	TRBJ2-1	CASSSPRHGSGRRLNEQFF	TGTGCCAGCAGCTCCCCTCGGCATGGTAGCGGGAGGAGACTGAATGAGCAGTTCTTC
-	TRBV2	-	TRBJ2-7	CASSETRIGNEQYF	TGTGCCAGCAGTGAAACCCGGATCGGGAACGAGCAGTACTTC
TRBD2	TRBV9	once	TRBJ2-7	CASSVDSGATYEQYF	TGTGCCAGCAGCGTCGACAGCGGGGCCACCTACGAGCAGTACTTC
TRBD2	TRBV5-1	-	TRBJ2-1	CASSSLTRGGAGVLEQFF	TGCGCCAGCAGCTCCCTCACCAGGGGCGGAGCGGGAGTGCTTGAGCAGTTCTTC
-	TRBV28	-	TRBJ1-1	CASSLPPPMNTEAFF	TGTGCCAGCAGTTTACCCCCACCAATGAACACTGAAGCTTTCTTT
-	TRBV5-1	-	TRBJ2-7	CASSLVSASYEQYF	TGCGCCAGCAGCTTGGTAAGCGCCTCCTACGAGCAGTACTTC